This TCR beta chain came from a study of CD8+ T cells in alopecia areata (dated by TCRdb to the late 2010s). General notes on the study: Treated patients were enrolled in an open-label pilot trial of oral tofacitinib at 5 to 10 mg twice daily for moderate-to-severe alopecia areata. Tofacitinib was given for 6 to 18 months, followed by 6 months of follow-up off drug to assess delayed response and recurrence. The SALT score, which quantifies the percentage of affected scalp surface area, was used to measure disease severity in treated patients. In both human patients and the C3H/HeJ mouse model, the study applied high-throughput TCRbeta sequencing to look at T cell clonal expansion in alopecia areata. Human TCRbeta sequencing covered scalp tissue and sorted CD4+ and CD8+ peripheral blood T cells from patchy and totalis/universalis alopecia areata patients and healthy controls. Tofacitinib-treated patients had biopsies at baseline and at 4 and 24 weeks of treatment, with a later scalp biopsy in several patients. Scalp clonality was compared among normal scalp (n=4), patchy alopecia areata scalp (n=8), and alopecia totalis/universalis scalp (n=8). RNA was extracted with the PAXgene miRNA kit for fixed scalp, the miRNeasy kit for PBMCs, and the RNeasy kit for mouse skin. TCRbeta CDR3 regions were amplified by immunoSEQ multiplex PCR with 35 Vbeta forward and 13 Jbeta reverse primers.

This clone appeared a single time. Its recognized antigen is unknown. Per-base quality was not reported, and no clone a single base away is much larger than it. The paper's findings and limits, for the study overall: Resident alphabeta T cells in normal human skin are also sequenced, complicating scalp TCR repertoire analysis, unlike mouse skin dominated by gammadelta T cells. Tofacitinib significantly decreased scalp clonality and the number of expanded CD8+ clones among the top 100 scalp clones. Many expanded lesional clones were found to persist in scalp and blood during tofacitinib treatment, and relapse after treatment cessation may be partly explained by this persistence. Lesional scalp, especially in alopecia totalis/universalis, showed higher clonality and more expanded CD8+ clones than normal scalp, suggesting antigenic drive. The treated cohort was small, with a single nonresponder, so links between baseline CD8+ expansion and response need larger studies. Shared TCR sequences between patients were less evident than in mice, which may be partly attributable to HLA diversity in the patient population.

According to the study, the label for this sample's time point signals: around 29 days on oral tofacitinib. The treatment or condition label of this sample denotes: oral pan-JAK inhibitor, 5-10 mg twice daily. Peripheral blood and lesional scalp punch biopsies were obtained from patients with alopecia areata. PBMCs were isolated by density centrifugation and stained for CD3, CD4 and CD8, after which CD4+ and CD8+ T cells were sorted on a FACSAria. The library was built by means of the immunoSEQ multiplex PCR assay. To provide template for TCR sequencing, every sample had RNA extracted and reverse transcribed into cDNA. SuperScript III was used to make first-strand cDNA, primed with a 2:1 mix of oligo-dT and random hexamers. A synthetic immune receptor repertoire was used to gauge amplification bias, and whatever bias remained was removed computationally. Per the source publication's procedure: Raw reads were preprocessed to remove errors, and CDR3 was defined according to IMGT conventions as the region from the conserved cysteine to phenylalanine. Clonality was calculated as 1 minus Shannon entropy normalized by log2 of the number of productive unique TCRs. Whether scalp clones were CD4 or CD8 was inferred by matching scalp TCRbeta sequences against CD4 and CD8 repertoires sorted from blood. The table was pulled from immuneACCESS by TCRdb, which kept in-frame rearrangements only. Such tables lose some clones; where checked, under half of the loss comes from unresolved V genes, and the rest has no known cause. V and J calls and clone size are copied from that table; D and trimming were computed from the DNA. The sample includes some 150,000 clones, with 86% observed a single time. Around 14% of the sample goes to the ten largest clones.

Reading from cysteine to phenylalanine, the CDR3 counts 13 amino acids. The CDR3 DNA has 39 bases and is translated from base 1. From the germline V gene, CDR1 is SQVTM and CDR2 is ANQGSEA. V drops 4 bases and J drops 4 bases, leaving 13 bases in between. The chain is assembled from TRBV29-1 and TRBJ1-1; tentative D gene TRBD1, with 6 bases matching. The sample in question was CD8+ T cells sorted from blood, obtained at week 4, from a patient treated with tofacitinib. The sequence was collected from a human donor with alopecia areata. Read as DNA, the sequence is TGCAGCGTTGTGGGGGGGCAGCGCACTGAAGCTTTCTTT. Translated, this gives CSVVGGQRTEAFF.